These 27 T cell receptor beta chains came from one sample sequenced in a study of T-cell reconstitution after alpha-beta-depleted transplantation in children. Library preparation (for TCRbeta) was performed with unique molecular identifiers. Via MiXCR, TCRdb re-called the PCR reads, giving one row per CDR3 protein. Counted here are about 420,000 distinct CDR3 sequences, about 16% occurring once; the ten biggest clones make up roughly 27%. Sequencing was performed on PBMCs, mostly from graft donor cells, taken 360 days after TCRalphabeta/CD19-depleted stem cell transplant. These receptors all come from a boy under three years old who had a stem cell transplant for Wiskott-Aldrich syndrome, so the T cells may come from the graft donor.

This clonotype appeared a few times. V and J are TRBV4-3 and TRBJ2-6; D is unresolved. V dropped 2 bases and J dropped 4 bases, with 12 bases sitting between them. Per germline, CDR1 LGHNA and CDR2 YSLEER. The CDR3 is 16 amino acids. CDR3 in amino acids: CASSQSSLLGANVLTF. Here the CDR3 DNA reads TGCGCCAGCAGCCAATCATCGCTTCTCGGGGCCAACGTCCTGACTTTC.

The chain's CDR3 is CASSSTSGSYEQYF. In DNA, the CDR3 is TGTGCCAGCAGCTCTACTAGCGGCTCCTACGAGCAGTACTTC. This chain joins TRBV7-2 and TRBJ2-7, with 8 nucleotides matching TRBD2. Germline V gene sequence: CDR1 SGHTA, CDR2 FQGNSA. Trimming removed 4 bases from V and 0 bases from J; junction bases left unmatched: 2. This CDR3 region has 14 residues. The whole variable domain, remainder taken from reference TRBV7-2 and TRBJ2-7, is GAGVSQSPSNKVTEKGKDVELRCDPISGHTALYWYRQSLGQGLEFLIYFQGNSAPDKSGLPSDRFSAERTGGSVSTLTIQRTQQEDSAVYLCASSSTSGSYEQYFGPGTRLTVT.

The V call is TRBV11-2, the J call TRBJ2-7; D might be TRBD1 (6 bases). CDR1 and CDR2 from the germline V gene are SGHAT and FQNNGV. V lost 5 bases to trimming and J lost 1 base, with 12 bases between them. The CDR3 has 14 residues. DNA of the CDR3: TGTGCCAGCAGCACGCGGACAGTTTCCTACGAGCAGTACTTC. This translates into CASSTRTVSYEQYF.

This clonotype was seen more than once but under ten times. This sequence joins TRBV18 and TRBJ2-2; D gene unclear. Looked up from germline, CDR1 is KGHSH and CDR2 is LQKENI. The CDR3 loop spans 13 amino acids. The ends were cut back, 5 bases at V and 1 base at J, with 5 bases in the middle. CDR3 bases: TGTGCCAGCTCAGAATGGAACACCGGGGAGCTGTTTTTT. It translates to CASSEWNTGELFF.

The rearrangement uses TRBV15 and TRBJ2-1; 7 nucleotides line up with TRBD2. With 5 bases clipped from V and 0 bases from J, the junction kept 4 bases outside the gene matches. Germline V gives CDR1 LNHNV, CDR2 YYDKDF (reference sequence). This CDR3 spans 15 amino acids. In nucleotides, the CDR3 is TGTGCCACCAGCTTGCGGGAGAGCTCCTACAATGAGCAGTTCTTC. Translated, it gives CATSLRESSYNEQFF.

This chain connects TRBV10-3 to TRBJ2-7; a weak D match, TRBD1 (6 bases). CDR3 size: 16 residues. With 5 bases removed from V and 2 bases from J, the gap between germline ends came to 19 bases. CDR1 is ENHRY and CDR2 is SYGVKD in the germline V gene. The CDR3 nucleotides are TGTGCCATCAGTATGCGAACCGGGACACGGGCCTACGAGCAGTACTTC. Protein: CAISMRTGTRAYEQYF.

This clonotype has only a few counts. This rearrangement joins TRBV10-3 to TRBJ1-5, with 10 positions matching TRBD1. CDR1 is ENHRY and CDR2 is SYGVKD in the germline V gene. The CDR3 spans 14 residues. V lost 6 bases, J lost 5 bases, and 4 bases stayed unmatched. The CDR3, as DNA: TGTGCCATCAGGGGGACAGGGGCTGATCAGCCCCAGCATTTT. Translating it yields CAIRGTGADQPQHF.

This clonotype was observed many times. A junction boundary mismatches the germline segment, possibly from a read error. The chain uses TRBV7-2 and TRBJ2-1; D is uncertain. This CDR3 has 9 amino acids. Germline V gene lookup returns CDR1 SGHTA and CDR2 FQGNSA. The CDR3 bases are TGTGCCAGCAGCTTTCCCGCCTCCTTC. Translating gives CASSFPASF.

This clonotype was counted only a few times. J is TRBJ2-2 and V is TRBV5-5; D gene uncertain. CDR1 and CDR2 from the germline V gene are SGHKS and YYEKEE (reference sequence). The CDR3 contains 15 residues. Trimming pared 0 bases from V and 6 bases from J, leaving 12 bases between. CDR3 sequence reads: CASSLGTSASGELFF. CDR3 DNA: TGTGCCAGCAGCTTGGGAACAAGCGCGTCCGGGGAGCTGTTTTTT.

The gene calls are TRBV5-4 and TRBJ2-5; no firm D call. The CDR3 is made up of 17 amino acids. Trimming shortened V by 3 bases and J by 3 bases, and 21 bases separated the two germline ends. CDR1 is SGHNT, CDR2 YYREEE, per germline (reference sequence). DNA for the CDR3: TGTGCCAGCAGCTCCGTTCCCACAGAAGTAGCTGAAGAGACCCAGTACTTC. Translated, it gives CASSSVPTEVAEETQYF.

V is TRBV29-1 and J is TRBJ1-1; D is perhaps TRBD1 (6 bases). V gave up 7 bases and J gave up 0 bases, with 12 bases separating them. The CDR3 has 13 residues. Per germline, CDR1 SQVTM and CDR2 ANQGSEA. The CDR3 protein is CSALGQLNTEAFF. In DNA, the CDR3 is TGCAGCGCTTTAGGACAGCTGAACACTGAAGCTTTCTTT.

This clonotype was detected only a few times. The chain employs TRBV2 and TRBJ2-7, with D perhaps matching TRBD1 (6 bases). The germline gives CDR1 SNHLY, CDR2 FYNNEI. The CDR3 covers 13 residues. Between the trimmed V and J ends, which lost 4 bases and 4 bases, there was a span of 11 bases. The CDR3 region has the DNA TGTGCCAGCAGTGCCAGGGGAAAATACGAGCAGTACTTC. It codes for CASSARGKYEQYF.

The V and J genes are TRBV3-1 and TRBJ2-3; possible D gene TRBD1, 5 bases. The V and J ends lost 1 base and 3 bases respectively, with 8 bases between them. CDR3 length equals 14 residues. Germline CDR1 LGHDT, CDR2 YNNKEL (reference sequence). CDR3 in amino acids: CASSQAPGTDTQYF. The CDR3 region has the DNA TGTGCCAGCAGCCAAGCGCCAGGGACAGATACGCAGTATTTT.

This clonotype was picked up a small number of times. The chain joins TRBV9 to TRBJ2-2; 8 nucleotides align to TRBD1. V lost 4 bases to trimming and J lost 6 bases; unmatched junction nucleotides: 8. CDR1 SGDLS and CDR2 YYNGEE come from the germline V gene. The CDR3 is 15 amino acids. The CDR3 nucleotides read TGTGCCAGCAGCATTCAGGGGGCGGACTCCGGGGAGCTGTTTTTT. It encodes CASSIQGADSGELFF. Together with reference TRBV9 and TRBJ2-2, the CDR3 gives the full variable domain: DSGVTQTPKHLITATGQRVTLRCSPRSGDLSVYWYQQSLDQGLQFLIQYYNGEERAKGNILERFSAQQFPDLHSELNLSSLELGDSALYFCASSIQGADSGELFFGEGSRLTVL.

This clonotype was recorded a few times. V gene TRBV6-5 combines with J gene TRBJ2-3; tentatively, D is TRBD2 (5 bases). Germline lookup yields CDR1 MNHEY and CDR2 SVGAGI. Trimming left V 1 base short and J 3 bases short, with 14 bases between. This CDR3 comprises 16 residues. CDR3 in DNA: TGTGCCAGCAGTTACTTCGCCCTCCCGGGAACAGATACGCAGTATTTT. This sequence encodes CASSYFALPGTDTQYF.

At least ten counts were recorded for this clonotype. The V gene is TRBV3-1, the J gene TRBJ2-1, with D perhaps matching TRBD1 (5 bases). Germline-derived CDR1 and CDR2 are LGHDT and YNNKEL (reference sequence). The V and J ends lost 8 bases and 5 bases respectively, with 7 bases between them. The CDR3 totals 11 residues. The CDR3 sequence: CASQGNNEQFF. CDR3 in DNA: TGTGCCAGCCAGGGCAACAATGAGCAGTTCTTC.

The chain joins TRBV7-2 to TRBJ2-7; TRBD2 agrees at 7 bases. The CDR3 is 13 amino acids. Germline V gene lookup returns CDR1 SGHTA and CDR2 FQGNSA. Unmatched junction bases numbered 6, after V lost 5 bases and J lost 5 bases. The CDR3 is CASSQLLANEQYF. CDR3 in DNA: TGTGCCAGCAGCCAACTACTAGCGAACGAGCAGTACTTC.

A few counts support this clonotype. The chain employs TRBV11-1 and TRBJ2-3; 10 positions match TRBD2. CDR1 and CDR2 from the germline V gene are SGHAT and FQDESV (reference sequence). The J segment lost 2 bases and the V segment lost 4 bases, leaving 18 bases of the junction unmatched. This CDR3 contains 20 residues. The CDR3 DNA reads TGTGCCAGCAGCTCCCCGCGACAGGGTGTACTAGCGGGGTCCACAGATACGCAGTATTTT. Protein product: CASSSPRQGVLAGSTDTQYF.

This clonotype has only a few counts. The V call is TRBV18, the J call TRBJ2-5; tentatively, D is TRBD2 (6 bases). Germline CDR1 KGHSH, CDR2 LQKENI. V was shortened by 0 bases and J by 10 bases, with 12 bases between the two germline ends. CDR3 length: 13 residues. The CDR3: CASSPPAGRGQYF. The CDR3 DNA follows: TGTGCCAGCTCACCACCGGCGGGAAGGGGCCAGTACTTC.

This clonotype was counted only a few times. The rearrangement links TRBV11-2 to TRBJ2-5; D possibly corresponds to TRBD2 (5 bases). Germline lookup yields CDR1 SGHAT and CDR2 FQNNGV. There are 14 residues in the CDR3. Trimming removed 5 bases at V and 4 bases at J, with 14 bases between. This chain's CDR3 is CASSPAGWGETQYF. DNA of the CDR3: TGTGCCAGCAGCCCCGCGGGCTGGGGAGAGACCCAGTACTTC.

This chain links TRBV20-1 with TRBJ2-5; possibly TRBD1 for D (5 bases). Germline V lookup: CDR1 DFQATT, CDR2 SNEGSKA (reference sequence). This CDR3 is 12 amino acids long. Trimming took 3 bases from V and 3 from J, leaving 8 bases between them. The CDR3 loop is CSASLGEETQYF. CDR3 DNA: TGCAGTGCTAGTTTAGGGGAAGAGACCCAGTACTTC.

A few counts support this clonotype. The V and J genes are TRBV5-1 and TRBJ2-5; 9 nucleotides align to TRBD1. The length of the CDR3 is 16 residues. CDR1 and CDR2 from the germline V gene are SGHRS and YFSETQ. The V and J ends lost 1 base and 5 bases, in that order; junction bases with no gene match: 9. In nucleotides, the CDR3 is TGCGCCAGCAGCTTGATTCCGGGACAGGGAGGTGAGACCCAGTACTTC. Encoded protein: CASSLIPGQGGETQYF.

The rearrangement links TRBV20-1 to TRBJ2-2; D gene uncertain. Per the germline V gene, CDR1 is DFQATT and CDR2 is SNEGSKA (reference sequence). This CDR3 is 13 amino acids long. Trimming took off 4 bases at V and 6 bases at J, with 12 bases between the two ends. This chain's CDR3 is CSAKRAVAGELFF. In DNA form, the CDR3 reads TGCAGTGCTAAGCGAGCTGTGGCCGGGGAGCTGTTTTTT.

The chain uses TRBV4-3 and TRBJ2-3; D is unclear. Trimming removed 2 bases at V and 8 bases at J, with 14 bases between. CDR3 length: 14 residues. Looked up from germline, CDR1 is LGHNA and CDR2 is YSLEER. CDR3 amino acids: CASSQKVLKGTQYF. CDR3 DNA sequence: TGCGCCAGCAGCCAAAAAGTTTTGAAGGGTACGCAGTATTTT.

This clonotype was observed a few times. The CDR3 is CATSDPPTGSGYTGELFF. For the CDR3, the DNA is TGTGCCACCAGTGACCCTCCTACAGGGAGTGGGTACACCGGGGAGCTGTTTTTT. This chain links TRBV24-1 with TRBJ2-2; D might be TRBD1 (6 bases). CDR1 is KGHDR and CDR2 is SFDVKD in the germline V gene. V lost 4 bases to trimming and J lost 3 bases, with 20 bases between them. The CDR3 covers 18 residues.

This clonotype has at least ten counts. This CDR3 is CASSFRLAGGVNEQFF. The CDR3 DNA reads as TGCGCCAGCAGCTTTAGACTAGCGGGAGGTGTGAATGAGCAGTTCTTC. The chain combines TRBV5-1 with TRBJ2-1; 13 bases are a match to TRBD2. Germline assignment: CDR1 SGHRS and CDR2 YFSETQ. CDR3 size: 16 residues. Germline trimming cut 2 bases from V and 7 bases from J; bases unmatched to any gene: 6.

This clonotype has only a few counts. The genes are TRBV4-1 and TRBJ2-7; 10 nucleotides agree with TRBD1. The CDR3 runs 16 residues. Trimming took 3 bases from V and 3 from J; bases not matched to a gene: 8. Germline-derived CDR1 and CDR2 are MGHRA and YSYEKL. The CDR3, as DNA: TGCGCCAGCAGCCACCCCCGGGACAGGGGAATCTACGAGCAGTACTTC. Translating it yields CASSHPRDRGIYEQYF.